This passage covers 25 T cell receptor beta chains from one sample sequenced in a study of cytomegalovirus exposure and HLA in healthy donors. Amplification used 60 Vbeta primers and 13 Jbeta primers. The repertoire was sequenced with immunoSEQ multiplex PCR; TCRdb's copy has only in-frame clones and lacks some. The sample records 110,000 to 150,000 clones, about 74% being singletons. Sequences were obtained from PBMCs. The receptors shown here come from a woman between 40 and 50 years old in good health and CMV-seronegative.

J is TRBJ1-4 and V is TRBV27; possible D gene TRBD1, 6 bases. This CDR3 comprises 14 residues. V gave up 2 bases and J gave up 7 bases, with 11 bases separating them. Per germline, CDR1 MNHEY and CDR2 SMNVEV (reference sequence). DNA of the CDR3: TGTGCCAGCAGTTTAAGGGGGACGAGTGAAAAACTGTTTTTT. Amino acids: CASSLRGTSEKLFF.

The chain joins TRBV29-1 to TRBJ1-2, with 8 positions matching TRBD1. Germline V gene data show CDR1 as SQVTM and CDR2 as ANQGSEA. The CDR3 covers 12 residues. The V and J ends lost 7 bases and 6 bases, in that order; junction bases with no gene match: 7. CDR3 loop: CSASRGRDGYTF. As DNA, the CDR3 is TGCAGCGCCAGCAGGGGGCGCGATGGCTACACCTTC.

The gene calls are TRBV6-1 and TRBJ2-4; TRBD1 agrees at 7 bases. V trimming: 4 bases; J trimming: 3 bases; junction bases outside the gene matches: 6. The CDR3 length is 15 residues. Germline values: CDR1 MNHNS, CDR2 SASEGT. CDR3 in amino acids: CASSVGQWGKNIQYF. In DNA, the CDR3 is TGTGCCAGCAGTGTGGGACAGTGGGGCAAAAACATTCAGTACTTC.

The chain uses TRBV25-1 and TRBJ2-5; no clear D. Germline values: CDR1 MGHDK, CDR2 SYGVNS. This CDR3 comprises 12 residues. The V end lost 1 base, the J end lost 4 bases, and 4 bases lay between the germline ends. CDR3 nucleotide sequence: TGTGCCAGCAGTGAATTGAGAGAGACCCAGTACTTC. It specifies CASSELRETQYF.

The chain is built from TRBV7-9 and TRBJ1-2; D unresolved. Germline CDR1 is SEHNR and CDR2 is FQNEAQ (reference sequence). CDR3 length equals 14 residues. V shed 5 bases and J shed 0 bases, with 10 bases lying between them. CDR3: CASSPNGANYGYTF. CDR3 coding DNA: TGTGCCAGCAGCCCGAACGGAGCTAACTATGGCTACACCTTC.

This rearrangement joins TRBV18 to TRBJ1-3, with 7 bases aligning to TRBD1. CDR3 length equals 18 residues. In germline, CDR1 is KGHSH, CDR2 LQKENI. J lost 0 bases, V lost 4 bases, and 12 bases had no gene match. The CDR3 region has the DNA TGTGCCAGCTCACGAAGCAGCCCGGACAGGTACTCTGGAAACACCATATATTTT. Its translation is CASSRSSPDRYSGNTIYF.

V and J are TRBV19 and TRBJ2-5; D possibly corresponds to TRBD1 (6 bases). The J call is doubtful: the DNA matches TRBJ2-7 better. The CDR3 has 16 amino acids. Germline assignment: CDR1 LNHDA and CDR2 SQIVND (reference sequence). CDR3 sequence (DNA): TGTGCCAGTAGTATAGTAGGGGCAGGGGATGGTATCGAGCAGTACTTC. It translates to CASSIVGAGDGIEQYF.

This clone was seen a single time. The J gene is TRBJ2-5, the V gene TRBV28; 10 nucleotides align to TRBD2. This CDR3 is 15 amino acids long. After removal of 4 bases from V and 4 bases from J, the junction contained 6 bases not matched to a gene. Looked up from germline, CDR1 is MDHEN and CDR2 is SYDVKM. The CDR3 spells CASSSPAGGGETQYF. For the CDR3, the DNA is TGTGCCAGCAGTTCTCCAGCGGGAGGGGGAGAGACCCAGTACTTC.

V is TRBV5-6 and J is TRBJ1-1, with 7 bases lining up with TRBD1. The CDR3 length is 13 residues. Per germline, CDR1 SGHDT and CDR2 YYEEEE. J was trimmed by 3 bases and V by 7 bases; bases with no gene match: 6. The CDR3 loop reads CASDRGPDTEAFF. The DNA of the CDR3 is TGTGCCAGCGATAGGGGGCCGGACACTGAAGCTTTCTTT.

This clone was counted once. The gene calls are TRBV5-1 and TRBJ1-2; 7 bases fit TRBD1. V was pared by 4 bases and J by 1 base, with 7 bases of the junction left unmatched. Germline V gene sequence: CDR1 SGHRS, CDR2 YFSETQ. CDR3 length: 15 residues. In DNA, the CDR3 is TGCGCCAGCAGCCCCTACAGGGACAGTAACTATGGCTACACCTTC. Its protein product is CASSPYRDSNYGYTF. Full variable domain (outside the CDR3, taken from reference TRBV5-1 and TRBJ1-2): KAGVTQTPRYLIKTRGQQVTLSCSPISGHRSVSWYQQTPGQGLQFLFEYFSETQRNKGNFPGRFSGRQFSNSRSEMNVSTLELGDSALYLCASSPYRDSNYGYTFGSGTRLTVV.

The CDR3 DNA sequence: TGTGCCAGCTCACCACAGCCGGGGTCTTACTATGGCTACACCTTC. This translates into CASSPQPGSYYGYTF. The chain uses TRBV18 and TRBJ1-2; D uncertain. The CDR3 consists of 15 residues. Deletions cut 1 base from V and 3 bases from J, with 12 bases between. Germline V gene sequence: CDR1 KGHSH, CDR2 LQKENI.

This clone came up once. The V call is TRBV30, the J call TRBJ2-7; 9 nucleotides align to TRBD2. V dropped 3 bases and J dropped 4; count of bases not matched to a gene: 4. This CDR3 is 13 amino acids long. Germline lookup yields CDR1 GTSNPN and CDR2 SVGIG (reference sequence). The CDR3 nucleotides are TGTGCCTGGAGCGCGGGAGGGCCTTACGAGCAGTACTTC. As protein: CAWSAGGPYEQYF.

The CDR3 sequence: CATSRGSSRPGEQYF. CDR3 in DNA: TGTGCCACCAGCAGAGGTAGTTCTCGGCCGGGCGAGCAGTACTTC. This chain uses TRBV15 with TRBJ2-7; D is unresolved. Germline lookup yields CDR1 LNHNV and CDR2 YYDKDF (reference sequence). V was shortened by 1 base and J by 6 bases, with 16 bases between the two germline ends. This CDR3 comprises 15 residues.

The chain is built from TRBV29-1 and TRBJ2-3, with 8 bases matching TRBD1. There are 13 residues in the CDR3. V was clipped by 7 bases and J by 4 bases; unmatched bases: 7. The germline V gene has CDR1 SQVTM and CDR2 ANQGSEA. The CDR3 nucleotides are TGCAGCGCCAGTGGACAGGGTCCAGATACGCAGTATTTT. It specifies CSASGQGPDTQYF.

This rearrangement joins TRBV10-3 to TRBJ1-2; no firm D call. The CDR3 runs 17 residues. Between the trimmed V and J ends, which lost 2 bases and 1 base, there was a span of 17 bases. CDR1 and CDR2 (germline): ENHRY, SYGVKD. In DNA form, the CDR3 reads TGTGCCATCAGTGAGGAGGGAATGGCAGCCAGTAACTATGGCTACACCTTC. It is translated as CAISEEGMAASNYGYTF.

The chain has TRBV6-5 and TRBJ1-3; the D is unclear. CDR1 MNHEY and CDR2 SVGAGI come from the germline V gene. Trimming removed 0 bases at V and 3 bases at J, with 12 bases between. CDR3 length equals 16 residues. CDR3 amino acids: CASSYSIETVGNTIYF. CDR3 DNA: TGTGCCAGCAGTTACTCGATCGAAACAGTTGGAAACACCATATATTTT.

The count of this clone is one. This rearrangement joins TRBV2 to TRBJ1-2; 8 positions agree with TRBD1. The CDR3 runs 14 residues. CDR1 and CDR2 (germline): SNHLY, FYNNEI. V lost 1 base, J lost 3 bases, and 1 base stayed unmatched. The CDR3: CASSEDRGYYGYTF. The CDR3 region has the DNA TGTGCCAGCAGTGAAGACAGGGGGTACTATGGCTACACCTTC.

This clone was recorded a few times. CDR3 nucleotide sequence: TGTGCCAGCAGTGCCCCGACAGGGAAGGGCGACGAGCAGTACTTC. The encoded protein is CASSAPTGKGDEQYF. The genes are TRBV2 and TRBJ2-7; 7 bases are a match to TRBD1. The germline CDR1 and CDR2 sequences are SNHLY and FYNNEI. The CDR3 spans 15 residues. Trimming removed 4 bases from V and 5 bases from J; junction bases left unmatched: 11.

Only a few counts were recorded for this clone. V usage is TRBV25-1 and J usage is TRBJ1-1, with D possibly matching TRBD1 (6 bases). Germline values: CDR1 MGHDK, CDR2 SYGVNS. Trimming removed 7 bases at V and 4 bases at J, with 10 bases between. The CDR3 runs to 12 residues. The CDR3 loop reads CASKKTGTEAFF. CDR3 sequence (DNA): TGTGCCAGCAAGAAGACAGGCACTGAAGCTTTCTTT. Together with reference TRBV25-1 and TRBJ1-1, the CDR3 gives the full variable domain: EADIYQTPRYLVIGTGKKITLECSQTMGHDKMYWYQQDPGMELHLIHYSYGVNSTEKGDLSSESTVSRIRTEHFPLTLESARPSHTSQYLCASKKTGTEAFFGQGTRLTVV.

The rearrangement uses TRBV6-1 and TRBJ2-7; tentative D call: TRBD1 (5 bases). CDR1 MNHNS and CDR2 SASEGT come from the germline V gene. This CDR3 spans 14 amino acids. Deletions cut 7 bases from V and 0 bases from J, with 13 bases between. The CDR3 loop is CASMGQRSSYEQYF. CDR3 sequence (DNA): TGTGCCAGCATGGGGCAGAGGAGCTCCTACGAGCAGTACTTC.

The genes are TRBV4-1 and TRBJ1-1, with 9 bases lining up with TRBD1. The CDR3 length is 18 residues. Germline-derived CDR1 and CDR2 are MGHRA and YSYEKL. Trimming at V came to 0 bases and at J to 5 bases, leaving 13 bases not matched to a gene. This chain's CDR3 is CASSQDRGVDRGGTEAFF. In DNA, the CDR3 is TGCGCCAGCAGCCAAGATAGGGGGGTGGACAGGGGAGGGACTGAAGCTTTCTTT.

This clone was seen a few times. The chain carries TRBV30 and TRBJ1-5; D gene ambiguous. This CDR3 comprises 13 residues. Trimming took 2 bases from V and 2 from J, leaving 7 bases between them. Germline-derived CDR1 and CDR2 are GTSNPN and SVGIG (reference sequence). The DNA of the CDR3 is TGTGCCTGGAGTCCTGAGGGCAATCAGCCCCAGCATTTT. As protein: CAWSPEGNQPQHF.

The chain employs TRBV7-8 and TRBJ1-2; no reliable D call. V was trimmed by 5 bases and J by 3 bases, leaving 16 bases between them. CDR1 is SGHVS and CDR2 is FQNEAQ in the germline V gene. This CDR3 comprises 15 residues. The CDR3 DNA reads as TGTGCCAGCAGCCAGCGATCAAGGCTGTACTATGGCTACACCTTC. This encodes CASSQRSRLYYGYTF.

The chain has TRBV9 and TRBJ2-1; 7 bases are shared with TRBD2. Germline lookup yields CDR1 SGDLS and CDR2 YYNGEE. The CDR3 loop spans 12 amino acids. J gave up 10 bases and V 3 bases, and 4 bases lay outside the gene matches. CDR3: CASSGGSGEQFF. CDR3 coding DNA: TGTGCCAGCAGCGGAGGTAGCGGGGAGCAGTTCTTC.

This clone was detected once. This sequence joins TRBV18 and TRBJ1-2, with 10 bases that match TRBD1. From germline, CDR1 is KGHSH and CDR2 LQKENI. This CDR3 region has 19 residues. The trim removed 3 bases at V and 3 bases at J, leaving 16 bases unmatched. As DNA, the CDR3 is TGTGCCAGCTCACCGTCACGACAGGGGGCTTCTGAGGGGTACTATGGCTACACCTTC. Translation gives CASSPSRQGASEGYYGYTF.